Included here is one T cell receptor beta chain sequence, with context. Its antigen is not known. It was CD45RO-negative cells, positively selected for CCR7, that made up naive CD8 cells, with terminally differentiated effector memory CD45RA+ cells excluded. The table came from immunoSEQ multiplex PCR; TCRdb's copy has only in-frame clones and leaves some out. The sample holds about 650,000 clones, less than 97% seen once. This CDR3 spans 13 amino acids. The V and J ends lost 4 bases and 4 bases, in that order; junction bases with no gene match: 2. Germline V gene sequence: CDR1 SGHDT, CDR2 YYEEEE. This entry belongs to a study of shared clonotypes between healthy human individuals. General study points: Represented diversity, genetic and exposure-history alike, was limited by few donors.

Sequencing used naive CD8+ T cells sorted from blood. The chain is built from TRBV5-6 and TRBJ2-1; 7 bases fit TRBD1. This receptor was identified in a woman aged 25 to 39 in good health. DNA of the CDR3: TGTGCCAGCAGCGCAGGGGGTTACAATGAGCAGTTCTTC. Translation gives CASSAGGYNEQFF.